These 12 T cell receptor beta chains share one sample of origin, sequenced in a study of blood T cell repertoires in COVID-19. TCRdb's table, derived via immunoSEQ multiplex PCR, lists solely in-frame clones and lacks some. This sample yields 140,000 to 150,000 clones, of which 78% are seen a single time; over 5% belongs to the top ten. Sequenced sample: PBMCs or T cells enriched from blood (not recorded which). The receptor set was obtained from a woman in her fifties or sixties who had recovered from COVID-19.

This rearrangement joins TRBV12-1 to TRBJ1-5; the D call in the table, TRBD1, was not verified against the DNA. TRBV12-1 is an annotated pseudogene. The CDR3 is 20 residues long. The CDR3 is CASSLGPNGQGTYSNQPQHF. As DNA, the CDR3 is TGTGCCAGCAGCTTAGGTCCAAATGGGCAGGGCACATATAGCAATCAGCCCCAGCATTTT.

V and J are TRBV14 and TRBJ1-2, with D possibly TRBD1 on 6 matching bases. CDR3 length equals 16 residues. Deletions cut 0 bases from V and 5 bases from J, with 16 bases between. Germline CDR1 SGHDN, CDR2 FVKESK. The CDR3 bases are TGTGCCAGCAGCCAAGATGCAGGGGTTTTTCTTTATGGCTACACCTTC. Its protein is CASSQDAGVFLYGYTF.

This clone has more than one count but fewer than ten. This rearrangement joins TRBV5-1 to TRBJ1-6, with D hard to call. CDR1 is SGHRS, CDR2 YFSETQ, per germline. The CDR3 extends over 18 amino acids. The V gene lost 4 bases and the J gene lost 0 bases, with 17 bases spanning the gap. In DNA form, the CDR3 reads TGCGCCAGCAGCCCTTCCACAGTAAAGAGCTCCTATAATTCACCCCTCCACTTT. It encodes CASSPSTVKSSYNSPLHF.

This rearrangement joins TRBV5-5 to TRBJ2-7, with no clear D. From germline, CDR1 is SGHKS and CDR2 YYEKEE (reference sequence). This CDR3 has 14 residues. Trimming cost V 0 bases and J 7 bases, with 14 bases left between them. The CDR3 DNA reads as TGTGCCAGCAGCTTGGAGAGCAGGAATCGGGAGCAGTACTTC. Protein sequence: CASSLESRNREQYF. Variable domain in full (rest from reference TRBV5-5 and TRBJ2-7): DAGVTQSPTHLIKTRGQQVTLRCSPISGHKSVSWYQQVLGQGPQFIFQYYEKEERGRGNFPDRFSARQFPNYSSELNVNALLLGDSALYLCASSLESRNREQYFGPGTRLTVT.

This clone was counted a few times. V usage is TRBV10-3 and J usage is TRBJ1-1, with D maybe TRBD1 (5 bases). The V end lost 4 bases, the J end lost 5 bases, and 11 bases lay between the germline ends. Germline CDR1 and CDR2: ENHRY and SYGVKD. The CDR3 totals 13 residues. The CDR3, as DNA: TGTGCCATCAGTGCGGACCCAGGGACTGAAGCTTTCTTT. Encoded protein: CAISADPGTEAFF.

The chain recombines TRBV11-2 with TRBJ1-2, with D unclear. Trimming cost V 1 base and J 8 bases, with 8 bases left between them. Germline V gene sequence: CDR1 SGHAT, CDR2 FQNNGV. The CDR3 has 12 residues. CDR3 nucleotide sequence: TGTGCCAGCAGCTTAGGAGGGCTCGGCTACACCTTC. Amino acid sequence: CASSLGGLGYTF.

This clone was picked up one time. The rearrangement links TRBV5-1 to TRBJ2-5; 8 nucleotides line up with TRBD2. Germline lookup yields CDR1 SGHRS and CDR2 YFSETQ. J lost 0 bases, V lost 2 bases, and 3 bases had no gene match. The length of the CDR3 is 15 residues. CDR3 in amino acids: CASSFGSGDQETQYF. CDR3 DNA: TGCGCCAGCAGCTTCGGTAGCGGGGACCAAGAGACCCAGTACTTC.

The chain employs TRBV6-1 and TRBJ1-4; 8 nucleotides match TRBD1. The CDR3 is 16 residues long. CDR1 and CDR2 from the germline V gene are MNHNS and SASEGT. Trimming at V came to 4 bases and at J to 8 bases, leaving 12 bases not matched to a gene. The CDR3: CASSATRGQGREKLFF. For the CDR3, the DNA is TGTGCCAGCAGTGCTACACGAGGACAGGGAAGAGAAAAACTGTTTTTT.

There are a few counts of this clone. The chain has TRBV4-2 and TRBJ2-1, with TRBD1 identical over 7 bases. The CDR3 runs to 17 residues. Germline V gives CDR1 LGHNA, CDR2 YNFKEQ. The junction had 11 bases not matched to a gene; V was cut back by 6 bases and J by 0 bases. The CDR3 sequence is CASRGGETVSSYNEQFF. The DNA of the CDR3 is TGTGCCAGCAGAGGGGGCGAGACGGTGAGCTCCTACAATGAGCAGTTCTTC.

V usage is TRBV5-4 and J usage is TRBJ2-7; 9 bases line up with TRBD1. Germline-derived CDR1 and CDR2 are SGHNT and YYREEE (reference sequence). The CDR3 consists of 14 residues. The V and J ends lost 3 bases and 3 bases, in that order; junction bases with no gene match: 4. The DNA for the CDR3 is TGTGCCAGCAGCTCACCGGGACAGGGCTACGAGCAGTACTTC. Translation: CASSSPGQGYEQYF.

CDR3: CASSYRQGGQPQHF. The CDR3 DNA reads TGTGCCAGCAGTTACCGACAGGGGGGGCAGCCCCAGCATTTT. The V and J genes are TRBV6-2 or TRBV6-3 and TRBJ1-5; 9 nucleotides agree with TRBD1. Germline lookup yields CDR1 MNHEY and CDR2 SVGEGT. The length of the CDR3 is 14 residues. The V and J ends lost 2 bases and 7 bases, in that order; junction bases with no gene match: 3.

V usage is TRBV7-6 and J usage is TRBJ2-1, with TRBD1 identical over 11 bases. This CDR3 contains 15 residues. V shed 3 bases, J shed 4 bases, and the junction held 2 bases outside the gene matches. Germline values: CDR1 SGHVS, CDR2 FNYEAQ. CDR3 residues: CASSFGTGGYNEQFF. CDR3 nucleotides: TGTGCCAGCAGCTTCGGGACAGGGGGTTACAATGAGCAGTTCTTC.